This TCR beta chain was documented in a study of shared clonotypes between healthy human individuals. Study-level points and caveats: Collection of samples was limited to blood; tissue repertoires likely differ.

The table came from immunoSEQ multiplex PCR; TCRdb's copy has only in-frame clones and leaves some out. The sample lists roughly 170,000 clones, about 66% occurring once. This CDR3 comprises 16 residues. The junction had 8 bases not matched to a gene; V was cut back by 2 bases and J by 4 bases. The germline gives CDR1 SGHTA, CDR2 FQGNSA. The table lists this clone with a few counts. Its antigen is unknown. The chain employs TRBV7-2 and TRBJ1-5; 7 positions agree with TRBD1. Sequencing was performed on memory CD4+ T cells sorted from blood. Regarding subset: CD45RA-negative fraction. This clonotype originated in a man aged 30-40 years in good health. The CDR3 protein is CASSLIGAGGNQPQHF. CDR3 DNA sequence: TGTGCCAGCAGCTTAATTGGGGCAGGGGGAAATCAGCCCCAGCATTTT.